Included here is one T cell receptor beta chain sequence, with context. Only a few counts were recorded for this clonotype. Its binding antigen is unknown. Qualities for individual bases were not recorded, and no much larger clone is one base off. The record originates from a study of T cells in Graves' hyperthyroidism and ophthalmopathy (dated by TCRdb to between 2018 and 2020). For the study in its entirety: Peripheral blood was sampled at the time of initial diagnosis, prior to any treatment. To identify distinguishing TCR V-J signatures, a discovery cohort of around 100 patients was used, comprising 40 to 45 with Graves' ophthalmopathy and 57 with stable Graves' hyperthyroidism. Whether ophthalmopathy could be predicted prospectively was tested in an independent validation cohort made up of approximately 19 hyperthyroidism patients plus 17 patients who later progressed to ophthalmopathy. For training and testing, the 100 or so patients in the discovery cohort were randomly divided in a 7:3 ratio. In addition, the study compared T-cell repertoires in thyroid tissue and in blood from six Graves' hyperthyroidism patients. Once sampling was done, hyperthyroidism patients were given methimazole at a starting dose of 30 mg daily, whereas ophthalmopathy patients were given high-dose intravenous methylprednisolone. The paper reports TCR Vbeta CDR3 sequencing of about 140 peripheral blood samples: under 45 ophthalmopathy, under 85 hyperthyroidism and 17 progressor patients. The paper as a whole reports these results and caveats: Most expanded thyroid clonotypes (frequency above 0.001) were also found in blood, which suggests that blood repertoires may mirror thyroid immune responses. During validation, the model predicted progression to ophthalmopathy a median of around 6 months ahead of onset, with more than 60% sensitivity and almost 75% specificity. Sample size was not statistically predetermined, and investigators were not blinded to group allocation. A model built on a 13 V-J signature distinguished ophthalmopathy from stable hyperthyroidism, reaching 85% to 90% sensitivity and under 84% specificity in cross-validation and 80%/75% in testing.

The TCR beta CDR3 regions were amplified from the RNA transcripts. The first round of RT-PCR for the TCR CDR3 was performed with the HTBI primer set and the Qiagen OneStep RT-PCR kit. The libraries were constructed in a second round of multiplex PCR and then size-selected and purified. Paired-end sequencing of the libraries was performed with 100 bp reads on an Illumina HiSeq2000. The published analysis was carried out like this. SOAPnuke was used to process the raw data, removing reads that contained adapters or uncalled bases, had a mean Phred below 15, or lacked an exact match to the constant primer or identifier. COPE v1.2.5 was used to merge high-quality paired reads, and clonotypes were defined as unique nucleotide sequences. Clonotypes were aligned to IMGT TRBV, TRBD and TRBJ reference segments using MiTCR v1.1. Only V-J combinations with frequency above 0.0001, covering 99% to 99.2% of repertoires, were analysed. The TCS score was defined as the ratio of F50 (clonal expansion) to E x V (chaos), calculated using BLOSUM62-based TCRdist between CDR3 peptides within each V-J. Welch's t-statistics and random forest reduced 500 to 650 V-J features to 13, which were used in a naive Bayes classifier (R e1071). Starting from the raw public reads, TCRdb applied fastp trimming at Q25, assembled clones with MiXCR and retained in-frame beta chains. Merged by CDR3 protein, the rows form single entries marked with the most common genes and DNA. TCRdb, not the original authors, processed these V and J calls. This sample holds over 550,000 distinct CDR3 sequences; around 17% were observed only once. The ten largest make up approximately 18% of the sample.

A patient counted as having stable Graves' hyperthyroidism if no progression to ophthalmopathy occurred over 18 months of follow-up. The hyperthyroidism patients were between 18 and 65 years old and newly diagnosed, with a disease duration of less than 2 months. Patients with uncontrolled infections, other autoimmune diseases, pregnancy or lactation were excluded. Diagnoses relied on clinical symptoms, serum thyroxine and TRAb, thyroid ultrasound and orbital computed tomography. Ficoll-Paque density gradient centrifugation was used to isolate PBMCs from about 9.4 ml of fresh peripheral blood. Total RNA was extracted with Trizol reagent, and quality was checked on an Agilent 2100 Bioanalyzer. The TCR comes from a woman aged 18-30 years with Graves' hyperthyroidism. The sample taken for sequencing was blood.

This receptor carries the CDR3 CAWSVRRQGTDTQYF. The nucleotide sequence is given as TGTGCCTGGAGTGTAAGGAGGCAGGGCACAGATACGCAGTATTTT. The chain is encoded by TRBV30 joined to TRBJ2-3; TRBD2 is perhaps the D gene, given 5 matching bases. From its cysteine to its phenylalanine, the CDR3 spans 15 amino acids. The only DNA kept is the CDR3, 45 bases in frame from the first base. Deletion took 0 bases off V and 1 base off J, with a span of 11 bases between the germline ends. The germline V gene (reference sequence) supplies CDR1 GTSNPN and CDR2 SVGIG.